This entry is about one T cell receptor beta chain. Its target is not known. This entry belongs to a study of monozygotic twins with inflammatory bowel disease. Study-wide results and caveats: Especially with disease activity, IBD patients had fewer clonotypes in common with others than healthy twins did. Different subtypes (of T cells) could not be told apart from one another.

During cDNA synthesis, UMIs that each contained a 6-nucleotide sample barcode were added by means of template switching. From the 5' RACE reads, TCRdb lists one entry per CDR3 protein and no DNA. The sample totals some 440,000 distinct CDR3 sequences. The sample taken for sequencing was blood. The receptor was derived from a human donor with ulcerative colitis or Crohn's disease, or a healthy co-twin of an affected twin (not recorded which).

The CDR3 reads CASSYSSWGNTGELFF. V usage is TRBV6-5 and J usage is TRBJ2-2. The CDR3 has 16 amino acids. Germline CDR1 is MNHEY and CDR2 is SVGAGI.